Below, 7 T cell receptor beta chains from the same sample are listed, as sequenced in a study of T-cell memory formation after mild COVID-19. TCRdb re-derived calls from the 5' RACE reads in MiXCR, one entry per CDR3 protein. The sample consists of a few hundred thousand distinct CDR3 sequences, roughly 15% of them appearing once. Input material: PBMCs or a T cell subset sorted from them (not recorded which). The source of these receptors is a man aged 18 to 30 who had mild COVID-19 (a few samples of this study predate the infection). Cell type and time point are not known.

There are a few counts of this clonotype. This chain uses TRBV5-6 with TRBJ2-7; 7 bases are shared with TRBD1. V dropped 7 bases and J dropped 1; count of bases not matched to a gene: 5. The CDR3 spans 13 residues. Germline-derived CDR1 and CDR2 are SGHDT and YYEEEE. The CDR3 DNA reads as TGTGCCAGCGAGAGGACAGGTTCCTACGAGCAGTACGTC. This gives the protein CASERTGSYEQYV.

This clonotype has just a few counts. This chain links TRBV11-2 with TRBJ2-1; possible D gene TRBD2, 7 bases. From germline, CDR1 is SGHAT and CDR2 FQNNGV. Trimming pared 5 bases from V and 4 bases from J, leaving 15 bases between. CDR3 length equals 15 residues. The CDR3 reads CASSRGGGTYNEQFF. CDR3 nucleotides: TGTGCCAGCAGCCGAGGGGGGGGGACATACAATGAGCAGTTCTTC.

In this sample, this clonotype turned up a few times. The CDR3 coding sequence is TGTGCCAGCAGCTTTCATCGGACAGGGGCGCTTGATGGCTACACCTTC. The encoded protein is CASSFHRTGALDGYTF. V is TRBV7-9 and J is TRBJ1-2, with 9 bases aligning to TRBD1. Germline CDR1 reads SEHNR; CDR2 reads FQNEAQ (reference sequence). CDR3 size: 16 residues. The junction had 11 bases not matched to a gene; V was cut back by 3 bases and J by 6 bases.

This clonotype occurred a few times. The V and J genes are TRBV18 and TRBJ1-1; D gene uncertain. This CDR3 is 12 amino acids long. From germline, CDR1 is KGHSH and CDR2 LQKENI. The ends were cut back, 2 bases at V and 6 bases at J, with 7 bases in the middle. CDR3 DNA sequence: TGTGCCAGCTCACCAGGGGAGTCTGAAGCTTTCTTT. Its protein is CASSPGESEAFF.

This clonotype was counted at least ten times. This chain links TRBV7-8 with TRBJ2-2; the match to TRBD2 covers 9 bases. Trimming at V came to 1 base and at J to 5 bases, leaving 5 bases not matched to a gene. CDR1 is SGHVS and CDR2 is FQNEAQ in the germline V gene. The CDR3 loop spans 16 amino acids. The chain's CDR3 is CASSLVLAGRTGELFF. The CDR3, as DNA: TGTGCCAGCAGCTTAGTTCTAGCGGGGAGGACCGGGGAGCTGTTTTTT.

The CDR3 bases are TGTGCCAGCAGCTCCGGCTTAGCAAGCCCAGAGACCCAGTACTTC. It codes for CASSSGLASPETQYF. This chain joins TRBV7-2 and TRBJ2-5; D ambiguous. Per the germline V gene, CDR1 is SGHTA and CDR2 is FQGNSA. Trimming took 4 bases from V and 4 from J, leaving 16 bases between them. CDR3 length: 15 amino acids.

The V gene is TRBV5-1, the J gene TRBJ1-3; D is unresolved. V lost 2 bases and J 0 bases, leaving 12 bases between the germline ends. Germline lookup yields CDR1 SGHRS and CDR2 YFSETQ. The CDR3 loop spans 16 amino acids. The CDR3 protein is CASSFRTGRSGNTIYF. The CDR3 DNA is TGCGCCAGCAGCTTTCGGACGGGCCGCTCTGGAAACACCATATATTTT.